This TCR beta chain was sequenced during a study of patients and donors after allogeneic stem cell transplantation. One entry per CDR3 protein, called by TCRdb with MiXCR from the RT-PCR reads. The sample shows about 70,000 distinct CDR3 sequences, about 30% of them seen only once. The sample was blood, either unsorted or a sorted T cell fraction (not recorded which). The TCR originated in a human donor who was either an allogeneic HSCT recipient or a stem cell or donor lymphocyte infusion donor (not recorded which). It is not recorded whose cells these are; they may come from a transplant donor.

In DNA, the CDR3 is TGTGCCAGCAGGATCAGGGACACCGCCTACGAGCAGTACTTC. Translated: CASRIRDTAYEQYF. This chain links TRBV6-1 with TRBJ2-7; D perhaps matches TRBD1 (6 bases). Germline loops: CDR1 MNHNS, CDR2 SASEGT. Trimming shortened V by 6 bases and J by 2 bases, and 14 bases separated the two germline ends. The CDR3 totals 14 residues.